The 18 T cell receptor beta chains listed next were all sequenced from one sample in a study of blood T cell repertoires in COVID-19. TCRdb's copy holds only in-frame clones and misses some; the assay was immunoSEQ multiplex PCR. Altogether approximately 310,000 clones are present, roughly 87% being singletons, with the ten largest covering 1%. The sample was peripheral blood. The receptors here all came from a middle-aged man with active or convalescent COVID-19.

V gene TRBV4-3 combines with J gene TRBJ2-2; TRBD2 matches at 7 bases. Germline CDR1 LGHNA, CDR2 YSLEER. Unmatched junction bases numbered 4, after V lost 3 bases and J lost 6 bases. The length of the CDR3 is 14 residues. The CDR3 spells CASSQGLAAGELFF. In nucleotides, the CDR3 is TGCGCCAGCAGCCAGGGGCTAGCGGCCGGGGAGCTGTTTTTT.

J is TRBJ2-3 and V is TRBV29-1; TRBD2 matches 8 bases. The CDR3 sequence is 12 residues long. CDR1 and CDR2 from the germline V gene are SQVTM and ANQGSEA. J was trimmed by 1 base and V by 7 bases; bases with no gene match: 1. The CDR3, as DNA: TGCAGCGCGACTAGCGGCACAGATACGCAGTATTTT. Protein product: CSATSGTDTQYF.

Worth noting for this clone: A junction boundary mismatches the germline segment, possibly from a read error. This sequence joins TRBV7-2 and TRBJ2-3; D is perhaps TRBD1 (5 bases). Per the germline V gene, CDR1 is SGHTA and CDR2 is FQGNSA. The CDR3 is 14 residues long. The CDR3 region has the DNA TGTGCCAGTAGCTTCGCCAGGGTAGGGGATACGCAGTATTTT. Translating gives CASSFARVGDTQYF.

This sequence joins TRBV5-1 and TRBJ1-4, with D possibly TRBD1 on 6 matching bases. Germline loops: CDR1 SGHRS, CDR2 YFSETQ. The germline V and J ends were trimmed by 5 bases and 0 bases, with 11 bases remaining between them. The CDR3 length is 15 residues. The CDR3 region is CASRETGSTNEKLFF. Here the CDR3 DNA reads TGCGCCAGCAGGGAGACAGGTTCAACTAATGAAAAACTGTTTTTT.

V is TRBV19 and J is TRBJ1-5, with D maybe TRBD1 (5 bases). Trimming left V 5 bases short and J 2 bases short, with 13 bases between. Per germline, CDR1 LNHDA and CDR2 SQIVND (reference sequence). CDR3 length equals 15 residues. CDR3 protein: CASSGGSWRNQPQHF. In DNA, the CDR3 is TGTGCCAGTAGTGGGGGGTCTTGGCGCAATCAGCCCCAGCATTTT.

The chain couples TRBV5-4 to TRBJ1-4, with 7 bases that match TRBD1. The germline V gene encodes CDR1 SGHNT and CDR2 YYREEE (reference sequence). V trimming: 4 bases; J trimming: 8 bases; junction bases outside the gene matches: 5. CDR3 length: 13 amino acids. CDR3 bases: TGTGCCAGCAGCGGGGGACAGACGGAAAAACTGTTTTTT. Translation gives CASSGGQTEKLFF.

V and J are TRBV7-9 and TRBJ1-6; TRBD1 is a possible D gene (5 bases). The V and J ends lost 9 bases and 0 bases respectively, with 9 bases between them. The CDR3 is 14 amino acids. Germline V CDR1 and CDR2: SEHNR, FQNEAQ (reference sequence). The CDR3 loop is CASGGSSYNSPLHF. The CDR3 DNA is TGTGCCAGTGGGGGGAGCTCCTATAATTCACCCCTCCACTTT.

This chain joins TRBV15 and TRBJ1-3, with D uncertain. The CDR3 sequence is 17 residues long. The V end lost 1 base, the J end lost 0 bases, and 13 bases lay between the germline ends. Looked up from germline, CDR1 is LNHNV and CDR2 is YYDKDF (reference sequence). For the CDR3, the DNA is TGTGCCACCAGCAGAGGAGGAGCAGCTACCTCTGGAAACACCATATATTTT. Its protein is CATSRGGAATSGNTIYF.

V gene TRBV6-5 combines with J gene TRBJ1-2, with D maybe TRBD1 (6 bases). Germline values: CDR1 MNHEY, CDR2 SVGAGI. This CDR3 comprises 13 residues. The germline V and J ends were trimmed by 4 bases and 4 bases, with 10 bases remaining between them. This CDR3 reads CASSSQGTYGYTF. DNA of the CDR3: TGTGCCAGCAGTTCTCAGGGGACCTATGGCTACACCTTC.

The chain carries TRBV19 and TRBJ2-7; 8 nucleotides line up with TRBD2. The germline CDR1 and CDR2 sequences are LNHDA and SQIVND (reference sequence). This CDR3 is built from 14 residues. The J segment lost 7 bases and the V segment lost 1 base, leaving 6 bases of the junction unmatched. The CDR3 region has the DNA TGTGCCAGTAGTATAGCGGGAGGGCCGAGGGAGCAGTACTTC. Residues: CASSIAGGPREQYF.

The chain employs TRBV28 and TRBJ2-7, with D unclear. The CDR3 spans 16 residues. V was clipped by 3 bases and J by 6 bases, with 21 bases between them. Germline V lookup: CDR1 MDHEN, CDR2 SYDVKM. The CDR3 loop is CASSLPFSGFTAEQYF. CDR3 nucleotide sequence: TGTGCCAGCAGTTTGCCGTTCTCGGGTTTCACGGCCGAGCAGTACTTC.

CDR3 region: CAWSRGPTDTQYF. DNA for the CDR3: TGTGCCTGGAGCAGGGGGCCCACAGATACGCAGTATTTT. V gene TRBV30 combines with J gene TRBJ2-3; 8 bases are shared with TRBD1. Trimming took 3 bases from V and 2 from J; bases not matched to a gene: 1. Germline V gives CDR1 GTSNPN, CDR2 SVGIG (reference sequence). The CDR3 is 13 residues long.

The J gene is TRBJ2-7, the V gene TRBV7-2; a weak D match, TRBD2 (6 bases). The germline gives CDR1 SGHTA, CDR2 FQGNSA. The CDR3 is 17 amino acids. V shed 5 bases and J shed 2 bases, with 22 bases lying between them. Written as DNA, the CDR3 is TGTGCCAGCAGCATTAGTGGTAGACCTAGCGCGACCTACGAGCAGTACTTC. Protein product: CASSISGRPSATYEQYF.

The chain uses TRBV6-2 or TRBV6-3 and TRBJ1-5; 9 positions match TRBD1. The CDR3 has 15 residues. Germline assignment: CDR1 MNHEY and CDR2 SVGEGT. Trimming cost V 5 bases and J 6 bases; bases outside gene matches: 8. This CDR3 is CASSQGQGKSQPQHF. CDR3 DNA sequence: TGTGCCAGCAGTCAAGGACAGGGGAAGAGTCAGCCCCAGCATTTT.

The genes are TRBV7-8 and TRBJ1-5, with no clear D. CDR3 size: 16 residues. CDR1 SGHVS and CDR2 FQNEAQ come from the germline V gene. Trimming took off 2 bases at V and 0 bases at J, with 11 bases between the two ends. The chain's CDR3 is CASSLRDLNSNQPQHF. CDR3 DNA: TGTGCCAGCAGCTTAAGAGATCTAAATAGCAATCAGCCCCAGCATTTT.

This chain connects TRBV5-1 to TRBJ2-1; 11 nucleotides align to TRBD2. This CDR3 is 15 amino acids long. Trimming cost V 9 bases and J 9 bases; bases outside gene matches: 14. The germline V gene has CDR1 SGHRS and CDR2 YFSETQ. CDR3 loop: CATAEIAGGPGEQFF. DNA of the CDR3: TGCGCCACCGCAGAAATAGCGGGAGGGCCGGGTGAGCAGTTCTTC.

This chain joins TRBV7-2 and TRBJ2-3, with D possibly matching TRBD1 (6 bases). Trimming pared 4 bases from V and 5 bases from J, leaving 13 bases between. Germline V gene lookup returns CDR1 SGHTA and CDR2 FQGNSA. The CDR3 length is 14 residues. CDR3 protein: CASSSDSRGDTQYF. The CDR3 coding sequence is TGTGCCAGCAGCTCGGACAGTCGGGGAGATACGCAGTATTTT.

The CDR3 reads CASSPPGQGYEKLFF. CDR3 DNA: TGTGCCAGCTCACCACCGGGACAGGGCTACGAAAAACTGTTTTTT. The genes are TRBV18 and TRBJ1-4; the match to TRBD1 covers 9 bases. This CDR3 has 15 amino acids. Trimming at V came to 0 bases and at J to 8 bases, leaving 4 bases not matched to a gene. Germline-derived CDR1 and CDR2 are KGHSH and LQKENI.